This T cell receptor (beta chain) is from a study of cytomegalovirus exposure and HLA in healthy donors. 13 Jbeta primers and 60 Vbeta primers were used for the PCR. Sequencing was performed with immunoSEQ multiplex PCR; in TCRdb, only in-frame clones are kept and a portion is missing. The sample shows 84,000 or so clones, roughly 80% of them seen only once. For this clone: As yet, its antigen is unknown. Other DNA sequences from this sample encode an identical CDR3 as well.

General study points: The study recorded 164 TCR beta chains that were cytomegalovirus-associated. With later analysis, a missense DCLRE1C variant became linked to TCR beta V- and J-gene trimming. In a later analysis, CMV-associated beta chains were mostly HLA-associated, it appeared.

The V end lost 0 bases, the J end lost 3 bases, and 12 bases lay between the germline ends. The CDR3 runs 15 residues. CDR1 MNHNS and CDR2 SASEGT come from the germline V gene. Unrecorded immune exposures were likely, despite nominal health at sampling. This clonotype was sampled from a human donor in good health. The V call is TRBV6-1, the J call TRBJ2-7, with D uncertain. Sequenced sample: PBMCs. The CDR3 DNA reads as TGTGCCAGCAGTGAAGCGCAGGATGTCCTCTACGAGCAGTACTTC. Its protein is CASSEAQDVLYEQYF.